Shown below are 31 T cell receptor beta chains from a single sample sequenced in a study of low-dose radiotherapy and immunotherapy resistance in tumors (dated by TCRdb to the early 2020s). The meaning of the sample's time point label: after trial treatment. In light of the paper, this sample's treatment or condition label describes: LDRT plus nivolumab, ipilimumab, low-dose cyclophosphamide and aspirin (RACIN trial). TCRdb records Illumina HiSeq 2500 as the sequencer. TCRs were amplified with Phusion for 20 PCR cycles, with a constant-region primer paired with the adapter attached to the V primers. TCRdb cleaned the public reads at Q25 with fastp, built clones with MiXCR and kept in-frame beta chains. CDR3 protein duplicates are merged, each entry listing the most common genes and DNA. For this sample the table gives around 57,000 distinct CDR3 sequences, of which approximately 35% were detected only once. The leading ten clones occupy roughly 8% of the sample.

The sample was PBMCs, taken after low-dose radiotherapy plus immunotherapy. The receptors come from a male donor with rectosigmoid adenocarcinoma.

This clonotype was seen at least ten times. CDR3 coding DNA: TGTGCCAGCAGCCTTCGGACAGGGGATTACCAAGAGACCCAGTACTTC. Amino acid sequence: CASSLRTGDYQETQYF. V usage is TRBV11-3 and J usage is TRBJ2-5; 9 positions match TRBD1. Unmatched junction bases numbered 7, after V lost 5 bases and J lost 0 bases. The germline CDR1 and CDR2 sequences are SGHNT and YENEEA. This CDR3 is built from 16 residues.

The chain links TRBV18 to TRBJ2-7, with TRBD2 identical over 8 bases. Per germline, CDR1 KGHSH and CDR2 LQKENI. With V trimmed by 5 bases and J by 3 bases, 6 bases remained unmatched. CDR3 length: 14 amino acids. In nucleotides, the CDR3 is TGTGCCAGCTCAGAGCCGACTAGCGTCTACGAGCAGTACTTC. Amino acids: CASSEPTSVYEQYF. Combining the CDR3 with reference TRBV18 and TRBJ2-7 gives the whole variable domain NAGVMQNPRHLVRRRGQEARLRCSPMKGHSHVYWYRQLPEEGLKFMVYLQKENIIDESGMPKERFSAEFPKEGPSILRIQQVVRGDSAAYFCASSEPTSVYEQYFGPGTRLTVT.

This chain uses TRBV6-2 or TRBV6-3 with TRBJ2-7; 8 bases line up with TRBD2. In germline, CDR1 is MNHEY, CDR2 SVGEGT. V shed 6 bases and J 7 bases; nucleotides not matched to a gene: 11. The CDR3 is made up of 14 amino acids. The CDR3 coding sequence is TGTGCCAGCAGGTTGCCTAGCGGGTCGGGGGAGCAGTACTTC. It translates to CASRLPSGSGEQYF.

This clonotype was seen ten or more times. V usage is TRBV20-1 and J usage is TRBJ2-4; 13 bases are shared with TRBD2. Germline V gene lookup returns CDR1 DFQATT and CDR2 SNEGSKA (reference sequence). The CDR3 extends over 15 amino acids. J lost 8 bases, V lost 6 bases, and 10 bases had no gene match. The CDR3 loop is CSAGSYGTSGDIQYF. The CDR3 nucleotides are TGCAGTGCCGGGTCTTATGGGACTAGCGGGGACATTCAGTACTTC.

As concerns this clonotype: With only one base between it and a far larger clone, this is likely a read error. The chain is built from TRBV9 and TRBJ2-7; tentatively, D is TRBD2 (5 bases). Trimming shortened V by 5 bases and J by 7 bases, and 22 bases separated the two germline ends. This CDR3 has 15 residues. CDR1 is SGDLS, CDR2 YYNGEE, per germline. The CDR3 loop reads CASSRGLSDYNEQYF. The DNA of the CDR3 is TGTGCCAGCAGTAGAGGGCTATCCGATTACAATGAGCAGTACTTC.

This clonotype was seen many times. CDR3 amino acids: CASSLATGWPQHF. Here the CDR3 DNA reads TGTGCCAGCAGCTTAGCAACCGGTTGGCCCCAGCATTTT. V gene TRBV7-2 combines with J gene TRBJ1-5; D uncertain. Germline values: CDR1 SGHTA, CDR2 FQGNSA. The CDR3 covers 13 residues. V was cut by 0 bases and J by 9 bases, with 9 bases left in between.

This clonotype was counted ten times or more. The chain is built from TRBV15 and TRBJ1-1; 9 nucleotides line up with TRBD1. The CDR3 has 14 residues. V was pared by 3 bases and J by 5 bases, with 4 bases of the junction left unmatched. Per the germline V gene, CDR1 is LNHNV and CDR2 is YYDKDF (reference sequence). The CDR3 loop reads CATSSGTGWTEAFF. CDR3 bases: TGTGCCACCAGCAGTGGGACAGGGTGGACTGAAGCTTTCTTT.

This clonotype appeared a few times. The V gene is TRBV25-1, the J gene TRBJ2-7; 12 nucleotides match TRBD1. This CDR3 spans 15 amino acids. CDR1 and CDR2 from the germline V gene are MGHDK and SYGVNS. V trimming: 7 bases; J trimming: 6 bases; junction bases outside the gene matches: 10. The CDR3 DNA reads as TGTGCCAGCACCCGAACCGGGACAGGGGGCGCCGAGCAGTACTTC. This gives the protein CASTRTGTGGAEQYF.

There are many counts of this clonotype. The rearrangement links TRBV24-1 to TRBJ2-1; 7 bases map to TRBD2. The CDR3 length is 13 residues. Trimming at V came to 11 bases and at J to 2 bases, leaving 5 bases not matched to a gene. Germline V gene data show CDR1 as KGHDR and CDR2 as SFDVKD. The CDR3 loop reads CAIGGGTYNEQFF. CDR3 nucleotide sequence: TGTGCCATAGGCGGGGGAACCTACAATGAGCAGTTCTTC.

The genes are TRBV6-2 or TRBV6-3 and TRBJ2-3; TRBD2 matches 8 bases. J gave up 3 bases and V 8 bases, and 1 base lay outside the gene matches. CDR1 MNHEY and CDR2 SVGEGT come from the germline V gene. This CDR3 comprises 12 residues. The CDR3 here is CASGTRTDTQYF. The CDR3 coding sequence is TGTGCCAGCGGGACTAGAACAGATACGCAGTATTTT.

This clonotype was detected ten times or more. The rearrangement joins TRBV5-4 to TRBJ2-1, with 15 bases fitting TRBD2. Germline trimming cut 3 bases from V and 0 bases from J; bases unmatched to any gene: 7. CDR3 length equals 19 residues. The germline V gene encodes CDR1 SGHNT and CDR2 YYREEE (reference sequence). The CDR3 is CASSSGLAGGRSSYNEQFF. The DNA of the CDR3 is TGTGCCAGCAGCTCGGGACTAGCGGGGGGTAGGAGCTCCTACAATGAGCAGTTCTTC.

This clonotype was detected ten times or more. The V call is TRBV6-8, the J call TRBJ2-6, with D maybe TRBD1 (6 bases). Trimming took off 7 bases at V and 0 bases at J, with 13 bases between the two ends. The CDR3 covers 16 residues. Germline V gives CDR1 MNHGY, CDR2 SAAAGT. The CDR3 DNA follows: TGTGCCAGCACTGACAGGATCCCCTCTGGGGCCAACGTCCTGACTTTC. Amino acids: CASTDRIPSGANVLTF.

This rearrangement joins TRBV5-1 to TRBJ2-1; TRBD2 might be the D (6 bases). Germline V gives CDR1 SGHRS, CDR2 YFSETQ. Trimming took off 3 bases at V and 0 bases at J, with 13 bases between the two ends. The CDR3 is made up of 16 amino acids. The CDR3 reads CASSWTGLSSYNEQFF. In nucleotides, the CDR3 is TGCGCCAGCAGCTGGACGGGACTGAGCTCCTACAATGAGCAGTTCTTC.

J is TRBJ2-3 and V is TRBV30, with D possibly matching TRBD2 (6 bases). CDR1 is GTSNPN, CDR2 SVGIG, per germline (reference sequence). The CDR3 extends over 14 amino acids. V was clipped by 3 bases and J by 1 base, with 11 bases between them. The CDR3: CAWRFGGGTDTQYF. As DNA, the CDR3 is TGTGCCTGGAGATTCGGCGGGGGCACAGATACGCAGTATTTT. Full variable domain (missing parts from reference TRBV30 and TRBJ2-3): SQTIHQWPATLVQPVGSPLSLECTVEGTSNPNLYWYRQAAGRGLQLLFYSVGIGQISSEVPQNLSASRPQDRQFILSSKKLLLSDSGFYLCAWRFGGGTDTQYFGPGTRLTVL.

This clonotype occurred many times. The chain's CDR3 is CASSPTTDTQYF. In nucleotides, the CDR3 is TGTGCCAGCAGTCCCACCACAGATACGCAGTATTTT. The rearrangement joins TRBV11-2 to TRBJ2-3, with D unclear. Trimming took off 6 bases at V and 2 bases at J, with 6 bases between the two ends. CDR1 and CDR2 from the germline V gene are SGHAT and FQNNGV. This CDR3 has 12 amino acids.

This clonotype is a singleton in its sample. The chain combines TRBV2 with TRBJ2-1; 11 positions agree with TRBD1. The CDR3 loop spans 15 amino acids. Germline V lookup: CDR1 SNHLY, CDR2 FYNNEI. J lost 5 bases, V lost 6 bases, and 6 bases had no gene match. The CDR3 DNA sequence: TGTGCCAGCAGACTTGGACAGGGGGCGAACAATGAGCAGTTCTTC. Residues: CASRLGQGANNEQFF.

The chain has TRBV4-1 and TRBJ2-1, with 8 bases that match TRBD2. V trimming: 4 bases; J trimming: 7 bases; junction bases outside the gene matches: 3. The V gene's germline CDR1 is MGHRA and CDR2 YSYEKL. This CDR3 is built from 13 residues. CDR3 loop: CASSLIAGNEQFF. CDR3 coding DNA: TGCGCCAGCAGCCTGATAGCGGGAAATGAGCAGTTCTTC.

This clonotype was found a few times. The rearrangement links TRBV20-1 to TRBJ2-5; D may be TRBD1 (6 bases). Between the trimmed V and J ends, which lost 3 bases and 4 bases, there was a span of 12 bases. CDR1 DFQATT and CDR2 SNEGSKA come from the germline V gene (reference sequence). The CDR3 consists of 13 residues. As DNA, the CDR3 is TGCAGTGCTAGGGAAACAGGGAGAGAGACCCAGTACTTC. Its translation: CSARETGRETQYF.

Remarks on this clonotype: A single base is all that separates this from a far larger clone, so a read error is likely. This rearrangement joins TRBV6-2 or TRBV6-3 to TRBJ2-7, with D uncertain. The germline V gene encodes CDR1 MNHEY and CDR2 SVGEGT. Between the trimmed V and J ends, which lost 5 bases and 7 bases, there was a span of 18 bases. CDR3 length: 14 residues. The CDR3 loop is CASSVRTDLDEQYF. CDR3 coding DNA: TGTGCCAGCAGTGTTCGGACCGACCTCGATGAGCAGTACTTC.

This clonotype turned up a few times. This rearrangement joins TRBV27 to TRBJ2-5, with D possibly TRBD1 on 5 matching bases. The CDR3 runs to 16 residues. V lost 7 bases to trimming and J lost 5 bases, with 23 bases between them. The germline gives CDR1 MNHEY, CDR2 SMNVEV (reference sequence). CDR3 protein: CASTPSAGPRGETQYF. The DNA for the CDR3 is TGTGCCAGCACACCGTCGGCAGGGCCTAGGGGCGAGACCCAGTACTTC.

CDR3 bases: TGTGCCAGCAGCGTTATAGGACAGGGCGAATCTGAAGCTTTCTTT. It yields the protein CASSVIGQGESEAFF. The chain couples TRBV14 to TRBJ1-1; 8 bases line up with TRBD1. The CDR3 is 15 residues long. The V and J ends lost 5 bases and 6 bases, in that order; junction bases with no gene match: 11. Germline values: CDR1 SGHDN, CDR2 FVKESK.

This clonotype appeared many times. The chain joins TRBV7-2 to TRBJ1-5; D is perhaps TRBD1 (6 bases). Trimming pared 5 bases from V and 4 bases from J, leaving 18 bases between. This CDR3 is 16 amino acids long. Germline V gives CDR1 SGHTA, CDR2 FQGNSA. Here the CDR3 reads CASSATTGTGNQPQHF. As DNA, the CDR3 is TGTGCCAGCAGCGCGACCACAGGGACGGGGAATCAGCCCCAGCATTTT.

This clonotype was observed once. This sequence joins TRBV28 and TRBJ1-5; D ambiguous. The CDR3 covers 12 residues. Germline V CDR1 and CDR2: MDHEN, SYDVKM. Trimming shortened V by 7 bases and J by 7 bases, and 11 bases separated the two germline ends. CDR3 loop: CASTGRLQPQHF. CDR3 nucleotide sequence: TGTGCCAGCACAGGCAGGTTACAGCCCCAGCATTTT.

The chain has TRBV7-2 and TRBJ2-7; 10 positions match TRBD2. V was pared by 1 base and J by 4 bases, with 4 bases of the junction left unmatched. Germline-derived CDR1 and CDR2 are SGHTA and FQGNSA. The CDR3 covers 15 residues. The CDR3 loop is CASSLVSGREYEQYF. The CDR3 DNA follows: TGTGCCAGCAGCTTAGTGAGCGGGAGGGAGTACGAGCAGTACTTC.

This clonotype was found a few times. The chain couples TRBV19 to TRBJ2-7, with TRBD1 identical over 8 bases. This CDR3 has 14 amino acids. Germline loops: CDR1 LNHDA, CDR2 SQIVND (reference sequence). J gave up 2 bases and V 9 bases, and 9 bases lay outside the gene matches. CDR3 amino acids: CASQDRDGAYEQYF. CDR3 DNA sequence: TGTGCCAGCCAGGACAGGGATGGAGCCTACGAGCAGTACTTC.

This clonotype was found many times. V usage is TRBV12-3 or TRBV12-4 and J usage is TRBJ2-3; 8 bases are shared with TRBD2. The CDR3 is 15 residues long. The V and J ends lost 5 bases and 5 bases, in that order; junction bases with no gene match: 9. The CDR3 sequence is CASSLPERGKDTQYF. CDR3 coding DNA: TGTGCCAGCAGTCTACCGGAGCGGGGGAAAGATACGCAGTATTTT.

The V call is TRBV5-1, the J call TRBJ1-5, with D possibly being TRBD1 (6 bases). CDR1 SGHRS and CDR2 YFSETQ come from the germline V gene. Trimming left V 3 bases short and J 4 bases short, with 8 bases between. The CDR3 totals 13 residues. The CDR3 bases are TGCGCCAGCAGCTCCGGACAGAATCAGCCCCAGCATTTT. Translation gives CASSSGQNQPQHF.

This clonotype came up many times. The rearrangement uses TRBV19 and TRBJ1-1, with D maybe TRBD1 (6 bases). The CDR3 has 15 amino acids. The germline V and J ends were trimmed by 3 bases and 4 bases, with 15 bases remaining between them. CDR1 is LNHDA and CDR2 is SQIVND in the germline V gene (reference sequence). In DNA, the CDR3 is TGTGCCAGTAGTATCGGGGGGCTCGGGGGCACTGAAGCTTTCTTT. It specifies CASSIGGLGGTEAFF.

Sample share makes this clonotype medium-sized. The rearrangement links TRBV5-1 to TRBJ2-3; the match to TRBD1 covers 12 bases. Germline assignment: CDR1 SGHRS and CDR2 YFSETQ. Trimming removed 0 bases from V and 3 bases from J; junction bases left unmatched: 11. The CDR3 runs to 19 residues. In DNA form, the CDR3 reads TGCGCCAGCAGCTTGGGGGACAGGGGGCGACCCTTCGGGACAGATACGCAGTATTTT. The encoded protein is CASSLGDRGRPFGTDTQYF.

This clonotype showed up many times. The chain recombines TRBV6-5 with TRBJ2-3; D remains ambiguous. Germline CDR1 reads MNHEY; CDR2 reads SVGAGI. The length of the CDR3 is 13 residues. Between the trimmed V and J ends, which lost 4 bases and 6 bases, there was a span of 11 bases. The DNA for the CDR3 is TGTGCCAGCAGTTTCCTGGGGATGGATACGCAGTATTTT. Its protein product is CASSFLGMDTQYF.

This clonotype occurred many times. CDR3 residues: CASSSDRSYRDWRTEAFF. CDR3 DNA sequence: TGCGCCAGCAGCTCAGACCGCTCTTACCGGGACTGGCGTACTGAAGCTTTCTTT. The chain employs TRBV4-1 and TRBJ1-1; possibly TRBD1 for D (5 bases). V was trimmed by 5 bases and J by 5 bases, leaving 27 bases between them. The germline CDR1 and CDR2 sequences are MGHRA and YSYEKL. The CDR3 loop spans 18 amino acids.